Included here is one TCR beta chain sequence, with context. Its target is unknown. Trimming took off 0 bases at V and 4 bases at J, with 11 bases between the two ends. Germline CDR1 reads LGHNA; CDR2 reads YSLEER. The CDR3 has 15 amino acids. This sample stems from a study of T-cell memory formation after mild COVID-19. Constant-segment primers and 5'RACE yielded cDNA libraries for TCR alpha and TCR beta, each carrying sample barcodes and UMIs. In TCRdb, the 5' RACE reads were re-called with MiXCR into one record per CDR3 protein. The sample consists of approximately 250,000 distinct CDR3 sequences, 15% to 20% of them appearing once. Study-wide results and limits: Nothing showed for sure that second-wave clones peaking on day 37 were SARS-CoV-2 specific. Shrinking CD4+ clones were chiefly CM and EM; CD8+ ones were chiefly EMRA.

The sequence derives from a young man who had mild COVID-19 (a few samples of this study predate the infection). Cell type and time point are not known. The rearrangement uses TRBV4-3 and TRBJ2-3; a possible D gene is TRBD1 (5 bases). The material sequenced was PBMCs or a T cell subset sorted from them (not recorded which). The CDR3 bases are TGCGCCAGCAGCCAAGATTTCCAGGGCGCAGATACGCAGTATTTT. Protein sequence: CASSQDFQGADTQYF.